This T cell receptor (beta chain) was captured in a study of T-cell reconstitution after alpha-beta-depleted transplantation in children. The CDR3 is made up of 12 amino acids. The V end was cut by 5 bases, the J end by 4 bases, with 9 bases between. The germline V gene encodes CDR1 SGHTA and CDR2 FQGNSA. Construction of the TCRbeta library involved unique molecular identifiers. TCRdb used MiXCR to reprocess the PCR reads, holding one entry per CDR3 protein. Among approximately 520,000 distinct CDR3 sequences listed, 32% were seen once. The specimen comprised PBMCs from the stem cell graft donor, sampled from the stem cell graft. The V call is TRBV7-2, the J call TRBJ2-7; D is uncertain. The clonotype originates from a human donor who donated a stem cell graft to a child with aplastic anemia. CDR3 in amino acids: CASSPAEYEQYF. DNA for the CDR3: TGTGCCAGCAGCCCTGCCGAGTACGAGCAGTACTTC.